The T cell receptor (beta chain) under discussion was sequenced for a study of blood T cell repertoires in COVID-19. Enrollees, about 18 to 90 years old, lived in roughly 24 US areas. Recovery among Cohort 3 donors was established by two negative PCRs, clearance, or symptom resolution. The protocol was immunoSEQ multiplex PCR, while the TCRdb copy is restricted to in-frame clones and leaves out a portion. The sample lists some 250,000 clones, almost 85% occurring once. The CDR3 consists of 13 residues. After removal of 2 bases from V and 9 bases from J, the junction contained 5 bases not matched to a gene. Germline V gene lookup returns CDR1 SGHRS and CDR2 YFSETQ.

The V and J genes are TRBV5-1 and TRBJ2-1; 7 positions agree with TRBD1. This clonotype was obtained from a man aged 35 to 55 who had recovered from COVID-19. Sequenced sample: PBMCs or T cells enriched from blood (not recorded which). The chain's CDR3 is CASSFEQGSEQFF. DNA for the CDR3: TGCGCCAGCAGCTTTGAACAGGGGTCTGAGCAGTTCTTC.